This is a list of T cell receptor beta chains from one sample in a study of blood T cell repertoires in COVID-19. TCRdb's table, derived via immunoSEQ multiplex PCR, lists solely in-frame clones and lacks some. Of approximately 65,000 clones listed, under 95% were seen once; the top ten hold about 2.6%. The sequencing input was peripheral blood. Receptors originate from a man aged 65-85 years with active COVID-19. CDR3s include the opening cysteine and the closing phenylalanine or tryptophan. The order of the fields is V gene, CDR3 protein.

v_gene: TRBV2
CDR3aa: CASSETRSTGELFF

v_gene: TRBV11-3
CDR3aa: CASRPGQGNEQFF

v_gene: TRBV19
CDR3aa: CASSTGTAPYEQYF

v_gene: TRBV3-1/TRBV3-2
CDR3aa: CASSQAGRGGVNEQFF

v_gene: TRBV14
CDR3aa: CASTRGTGELFF

v_gene: TRBV28
CDR3aa: CASRTQDIPGGGPLHF

v_gene: TRBV7-3
CDR3aa: CASSFTGFGANVLTF

v_gene: TRBV7-2
CDR3aa: CASSQYNSPLHF

v_gene: TRBV10-3
CDR3aa: CAISETLKTSGGEWATDTQYF

v_gene: TRBV5-4
CDR3aa: CASSPGGATDTDTQYF

v_gene: TRBV6-5
CDR3aa: CASSSGQGNYGYTF

v_gene: TRBV24-1
CDR3aa: CATSDSSSDRPQSNGYTF

v_gene: TRBV29-1
CDR3aa: CSVCCPSRSGNTIYF

v_gene: TRBV6-5
CDR3aa: CASSYSVGGKQFF

v_gene: TRBV11-3
CDR3aa: CASSLAGTEIYNEQFF